The rows below give T cell receptor beta chains drawn from one sample of a study of cytotoxic CD8 clonotypes in ibrutinib-treated CLL. Here immunoSEQ multiplex PCR was the method, and the copy in TCRdb shows in-frame clones only, minus some. This sample has roughly 49,000 clones; over 65% occur once, and the top ten carry 20%. The source was PBMCs, collected after 24 months of ibrutinib treatment. The receptors originated from a human donor with chronic lymphocytic leukemia. Each CDR3 is given with its conserved first and last residue. The D gene is left open where the match is weak. Clone size is stated in some rows and not others, as once, few, many or a class when expanded.

V: TRBV4-3
size: -
J: TRBJ2-1
D: -
CDR3: CASSQGGRNYNEQFF
DNA: TGCGCCAGCAGCCAAGGGGGGCGGAACTACAATGAGCAGTTCTTC

V: TRBV10-1
size: -
J: TRBJ2-1
D: -
CDR3: CASSERQGSHNEQFF
DNA: TGCGCCAGCAGTGAAAGGCAGGGTAGCCACAATGAGCAGTTCTTC

V: TRBV10-2
size: -
J: TRBJ1-1
D: TRBD1
CDR3: CAVKGQDGLGTEAFF
DNA: TGCGCCGTGAAGGGACAGGATGGTTTGGGCACTGAAGCTTTCTTT

V: TRBV11-2
size: -
J: TRBJ2-5
D: -
CDR3: CASSLGSSGETQYF
DNA: TGTGCCAGCAGCTTAGGATCCAGCGGCGAGACCCAGTACTTC

V: TRBV6-1
size: -
J: TRBJ2-5
D: -
CDR3: CASSWTEETQYF
DNA: TGTGCCAGCAGTTGGACAGAAGAGACCCAGTACTTC

V: TRBV28
size: few
J: TRBJ2-1
D: -
CDR3: CASSSGPSGEQFF
DNA: TGTGCCAGCAGTTCCGGGCCCTCGGGAGAGCAGTTCTTC

V: TRBV13
size: -
J: TRBJ2-1
D: -
CDR3: CASSLGPVGTQSSYNEQFF
DNA: TGTGCCAGCAGCTTAGGCCCTGTCGGGACGCAAAGCTCCTACAATGAGCAGTTCTTC

V: TRBV28
size: few
J: TRBJ2-3
D: -
CDR3: CASRDVTDTQYF
DNA: TGTGCCAGCAGGGACGTCACAGATACGCAGTATTTT

V: TRBV11-2
size: -
J: TRBJ2-1
D: -
CDR3: CASSLDQASNEQFF
DNA: TGTGCCAGCAGCTTAGATCAGGCAAGCAATGAGCAGTTCTTC

V: TRBV7-9
size: -
J: TRBJ1-1
D: -
CDR3: CASSSPLGGGTEAFF
DNA: TGTGCCAGCAGCTCGCCCCTAGGAGGGGGCACTGAAGCTTTCTTT

V: TRBV19
size: -
J: TRBJ2-7
D: -
CDR3: CASSIMGQNYEQYF
DNA: TGTGCCAGTAGTATTATGGGGCAGAACTACGAGCAGTACTTC

V: TRBV6-5
size: -
J: TRBJ2-7
D: TRBD2
CDR3: CASSYASGNDEQYF
DNA: TGTGCCAGCAGTTACGCTAGCGGGAATGACGAGCAGTACTTC

V: TRBV5-1
size: -
J: TRBJ2-1
D: TRBD1
CDR3: CASSQSGTGYNEQFF
DNA: TGCGCCAGCAGTCAGTCCGGGACAGGATACAATGAGCAGTTCTTC

V: TRBV11-1
size: -
J: TRBJ2-3
D: -
CDR3: CASSAGPRGDTQYF
DNA: TGTGCCAGCAGCGCGGGACCCCGAGGAGATACGCAGTATTTT

V: TRBV27
size: -
J: TRBJ1-1
D: -
CDR3: CASSPQGYTEAFF
DNA: TGTGCCAGCAGCCCGCAGGGTTACACTGAAGCTTTCTTT

V: TRBV6-5
size: -
J: TRBJ1-5
D: TRBD1
CDR3: CASSTGQGHQPQHF
DNA: TGTGCCAGCAGCACAGGACAGGGTCATCAGCCCCAGCATTTT

V: TRBV7-2
size: -
J: TRBJ1-1
D: -
CDR3: CASSLPIRTEAFF
DNA: TGTGCCAGCAGCTTACCTATACGCACTGAAGCTTTCTTT

V: TRBV7-2
size: -
J: TRBJ2-7
D: -
CDR3: CASSSQGPVGEQYF
DNA: TGTGCCAGCAGCTCTCAAGGCCCAGTCGGCGAGCAGTACTTC

V: TRBV10-2
size: -
J: TRBJ1-5
D: -
CDR3: CASSESSDSNQPQHF
DNA: TGCGCCAGCAGTGAGTCGAGCGATAGCAATCAGCCCCAGCATTTT

V: TRBV2
size: -
J: TRBJ1-1
D: TRBD1
CDR3: CASTLTGSPEAFF
DNA: TGTGCCAGCACCCTGACAGGGTCCCCTGAAGCTTTCTTT

V: TRBV5-1
size: -
J: TRBJ2-7
D: -
CDR3: CASSLTGKDEQYF
DNA: TGCGCCAGCAGCTTGACAGGGAAAGACGAGCAGTACTTC

V: TRBV7-7
size: -
J: TRBJ2-5
D: -
CDR3: CASSTGQPSSSVQYF
DNA: TGTGCCAGCAGCACCGGACAGCCTTCTAGCAGCGTCCAGTACTTC

V: TRBV5-4
size: -
J: TRBJ1-2
D: -
CDR3: CASSLGAQYGYTF
DNA: TGTGCCAGCAGCTTGGGGGCACAGTATGGCTACACCTTC

V: TRBV6-5
size: -
J: TRBJ2-2
D: -
CDR3: CASSYGGIARTGELFF
DNA: TGTGCCAGCAGTTACGGGGGGATAGCGCGAACCGGGGAGCTGTTTTTT

V: TRBV14
size: -
J: TRBJ2-7
D: TRBD2
CDR3: CASSLAGRRYEQYF
DNA: TGTGCCAGCAGCCTAGCGGGGCGACGGTACGAGCAGTACTTC

V: TRBV9
size: -
J: TRBJ2-7
D: -
CDR3: CASSVEGRQIPHNEQYF
DNA: TGTGCCAGCAGCGTAGAAGGTCGACAGATTCCCCACAACGAGCAGTACTTC

V: TRBV30
size: -
J: TRBJ1-2
D: TRBD1
CDR3: CACGLDREEYGYTF
DNA: TGTGCCTGCGGCCTCGACAGGGAAGAGTATGGCTACACCTTC

V: TRBV10-2
size: -
J: TRBJ1-5
D: -
CDR3: CASSVTANSNQPQHF
DNA: TGCGCCAGCAGTGTGACAGCTAATAGCAATCAGCCCCAGCATTTT